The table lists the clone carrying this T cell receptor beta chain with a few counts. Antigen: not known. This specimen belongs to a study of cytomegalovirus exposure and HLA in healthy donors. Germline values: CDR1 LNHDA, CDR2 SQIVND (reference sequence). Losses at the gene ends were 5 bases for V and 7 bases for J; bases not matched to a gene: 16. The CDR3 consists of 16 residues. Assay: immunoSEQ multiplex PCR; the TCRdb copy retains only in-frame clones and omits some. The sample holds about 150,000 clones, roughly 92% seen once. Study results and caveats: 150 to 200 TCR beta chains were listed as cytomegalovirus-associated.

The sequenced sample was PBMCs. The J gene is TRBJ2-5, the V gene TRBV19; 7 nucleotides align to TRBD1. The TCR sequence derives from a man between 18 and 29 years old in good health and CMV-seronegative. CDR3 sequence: CASSQVPGQSLGTQYF. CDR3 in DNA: TGTGCCAGTAGTCAGGTCCCGGGACAGAGTCTAGGGACCCAGTACTTC.